These 24 T cell receptor beta chains were sequenced from one sample in a study of radiation and T cells in renal cell carcinoma. The table came from immunoSEQ multiplex PCR; TCRdb's copy has only in-frame clones and leaves some out. The repertoire has 130,000 to 150,000 clones, 88% of them found once; the top ten carry over 3.5%. This sample's time point: baseline pretreatment blood. Noted treatment: 15 Gy SBRT to primary tumor, nephrectomy 4 weeks later. This material consisted of blood, taken from a patient whose treatment included radiotherapy and nephrectomy. These TCRs come from a woman in her 70s with renal cell carcinoma.

The V and J genes are TRBV18 and TRBJ1-1; TRBD1 aligns across 11 bases. This CDR3 contains 17 residues. After removal of 4 bases from V and 1 base from J, the junction contained 8 bases not matched to a gene. CDR1 KGHSH and CDR2 LQKENI come from the germline V gene. The CDR3 sequence: CASSRRTGGQSNTEAFF. The CDR3 coding sequence is TGTGCCAGCTCACGCAGGACAGGGGGCCAATCGAACACTGAAGCTTTCTTT.

This clone was found a few times. The rearrangement joins TRBV7-9 to TRBJ2-4, with a possible D match to TRBD1 (6 bases). CDR1 SEHNR and CDR2 FQNEAQ come from the germline V gene (reference sequence). CDR3 size: 14 residues. V lost 5 bases and J 6 bases, leaving 14 bases between the germline ends. CDR3 loop: CASSAPGVGNIQYF. CDR3 sequence (DNA): TGTGCCAGCAGCGCGCCAGGGGTGGGAAACATTCAGTACTTC.

This clone was counted only a few times. J is TRBJ1-5 and V is TRBV19, with 10 bases that match TRBD1. This CDR3 is built from 14 residues. Germline CDR1 LNHDA, CDR2 SQIVND (reference sequence). The junction had 6 bases not matched to a gene; V was cut back by 8 bases and J by 5 bases. CDR3 DNA sequence: TGTGCCAGTGCTCGGACAGGGGGGTATCAGCCCCAGCATTTT. It specifies CASARTGGYQPQHF.

The chain couples TRBV19 to TRBJ2-5, with D possibly being TRBD1 or TRBD2 (5 bases each). Germline CDR1 LNHDA, CDR2 SQIVND (reference sequence). The V gene lost 2 bases and the J gene lost 5 bases, with 12 bases spanning the gap. This CDR3 spans 14 amino acids. Here the CDR3 reads CASSIRGGLETQYF. In nucleotides, the CDR3 is TGTGCCAGTAGTATAAGGGGCGGGTTGGAGACCCAGTACTTC.

CDR3 sequence (DNA): TGTGCCAGCAGCCGTTCTACAGGGAACACTGAAGCTTTCTTT. Translating it yields CASSRSTGNTEAFF. J is TRBJ1-1 and V is TRBV9; perhaps TRBD1 as D (5 bases). Trimming shortened V by 4 bases and J by 1 base, and 11 bases separated the two germline ends. This CDR3 region has 14 residues. The germline CDR1 and CDR2 sequences are SGDLS and YYNGEE.

V gene TRBV9 combines with J gene TRBJ2-2; 7 bases are shared with TRBD2. V trimming: 4 bases; J trimming: 1 base; junction bases outside the gene matches: 1. Germline CDR1 and CDR2: SGDLS and YYNGEE. The CDR3 totals 14 residues. This chain's CDR3 is CASSWEGNTGELFF. The CDR3 coding sequence is TGTGCCAGCAGCTGGGAGGGGAACACCGGGGAGCTGTTTTTT.

Details on this clone: Other DNA sequences from this sample encode an identical CDR3 as well. V usage is TRBV18 and J usage is TRBJ1-1, with 8 bases aligning to TRBD1. The trim removed 3 bases at V and 0 bases at J, leaving 0 bases unmatched. The CDR3 is 14 residues long. Germline assignment: CDR1 KGHSH and CDR2 LQKENI. The CDR3 nucleotides are TGTGCCAGCTCACCGGGACAGGTGAACACTGAAGCTTTCTTT. As protein: CASSPGQVNTEAFF.

The chain links TRBV10-3 to TRBJ1-4, with a tentative D call TRBD1 (6 bases). The CDR3 contains 14 residues. Trimming removed 3 bases from V and 3 bases from J, with 8 bases in between. The germline CDR1 and CDR2 sequences are ENHRY and SYGVKD. Written as DNA, the CDR3 is TGTGCCATCAGTGAAGGGGGAGCTAATGAAAAACTGTTTTTT. Amino acid sequence: CAISEGGANEKLFF.

This chain joins TRBV30 and TRBJ1-3; D not certain. V lost 3 bases, J lost 0 bases, and 9 bases lay in between. The CDR3 runs 14 residues. Germline lookup yields CDR1 GTSNPN and CDR2 SVGIG (reference sequence). CDR3 residues: CAWSPVTSGNTIYF. DNA of the CDR3: TGTGCCTGGAGCCCCGTTACCTCTGGAAACACCATATATTTT.

The chain employs TRBV9 and TRBJ2-3; TRBD2 aligns across 7 bases. In germline, CDR1 is SGDLS, CDR2 YYNGEE. V shed 4 bases, J shed 4 bases, and the junction held 6 bases outside the gene matches. This CDR3 has 14 amino acids. CDR3 bases: TGTGCCAGCAGCTCCAGGACTAGTGCAGATACGCAGTATTTT. Its protein product is CASSSRTSADTQYF.

V and J are TRBV7-9 and TRBJ2-3, with D hard to call. This CDR3 region has 14 residues. Trimming removed 1 base from V and 5 bases from J, with 10 bases in between. The germline V gene encodes CDR1 SEHNR and CDR2 FQNEAQ (reference sequence). CDR3 sequence reads: CASSLDLWGDTQYF. The CDR3 DNA follows: TGTGCCAGCAGCTTAGACCTCTGGGGAGATACGCAGTATTTT.

This chain links TRBV5-6 with TRBJ2-5, with 11 bases aligning to TRBD1. The CDR3 extends over 16 amino acids. Germline V lookup: CDR1 SGHDT, CDR2 YYEEEE. J was trimmed by 2 bases and V by 3 bases; bases with no gene match: 6. CDR3 nucleotides: TGTGCCAGCAGCTGGAGGACAGGGGGCGAACAAGAGACCCAGTACTTC. This translates into CASSWRTGGEQETQYF.

The gene calls are TRBV7-2 and TRBJ1-2, with D unresolved. Germline CDR1 reads SGHTA; CDR2 reads FQGNSA. V dropped 5 bases and J dropped 4 bases, with 14 bases sitting between them. The CDR3 consists of 14 residues. CDR3 nucleotides: TGTGCCAGCAGCAAACCCCAGATATCCTATGGCTACACCTTC. This translates into CASSKPQISYGYTF.

The chain links TRBV6-4 to TRBJ1-1; D gene unclear. Deletions cut 3 bases from V and 3 bases from J, with 11 bases between. Germline loops: CDR1 MRHNA, CDR2 SNTAGT. This CDR3 spans 14 amino acids. The CDR3, as DNA: TGTGCCAGCAGTGAAGATGCGGAACACACTGAAGCTTTCTTT. Protein sequence: CASSEDAEHTEAFF.

This chain links TRBV7-9 with TRBJ2-7; tentative D call: TRBD1 (7 bases). CDR3 length equals 13 residues. V lost 8 bases, J lost 7 bases, and 18 bases lay in between. Per germline, CDR1 SEHNR and CDR2 FQNEAQ (reference sequence). The CDR3 region is CASGRTGPPEQYF. The CDR3 DNA reads TGTGCCAGCGGGAGGACAGGCCCCCCGGAGCAGTACTTC.

The J gene is TRBJ1-5, the V gene TRBV5-4, with unresolved D. Trimming left V 4 bases short and J 3 bases short, with 11 bases between. In germline, CDR1 is SGHNT, CDR2 YYREEE (reference sequence). The CDR3 is made up of 14 amino acids. CDR3 DNA: TGTGCCAGCAGCCTGGACGGAAACAATCAGCCCCAGCATTTT. Protein: CASSLDGNNQPQHF.

The chain carries TRBV7-9 and TRBJ2-7, with D perhaps TRBD2 (5 bases). CDR1 and CDR2 (germline): SEHNR, FQNEAQ (reference sequence). CDR3 length: 11 residues. Trimming left V 3 bases short and J 6 bases short, with 6 bases between. Here the CDR3 reads CASSFGGEQYF. The CDR3 region has the DNA TGTGCCAGCAGCTTCGGAGGCGAGCAGTACTTC.

Note on this clone: The sample holds other DNA sequences that translate to the same CDR3. The chain employs TRBV7-2 and TRBJ2-3; 13 nucleotides agree with TRBD2. CDR1 SGHTA and CDR2 FQGNSA come from the germline V gene. The V gene end was trimmed by 0 bases and the J gene end by 5 bases; junction bases not matched to a gene: 2. This CDR3 has 16 amino acids. The CDR3 loop is CASSLALAGGQDTQYF. The CDR3 coding sequence is TGTGCCAGCAGCTTAGCACTAGCGGGGGGGCAAGATACGCAGTATTTT.

The chain is built from TRBV5-1 and TRBJ1-1; the D gene is possibly TRBD1 (5 bases). The CDR3 contains 14 residues. CDR1 is SGHRS, CDR2 YFSETQ, per germline. V lost 5 bases, J lost 3 bases, and 14 bases lay in between. The CDR3 protein is CASSSSGRDTEAFF. The CDR3 region has the DNA TGCGCCAGCAGTTCCTCAGGGAGGGACACTGAAGCTTTCTTT.

The chain links TRBV2 to TRBJ2-1; D possibly corresponds to TRBD1 (5 bases). The CDR3 loop spans 11 amino acids. Trimming took 6 bases from V and 12 from J, leaving 12 bases between them. The germline gives CDR1 SNHLY, CDR2 FYNNEI. CDR3 coding DNA: TGTGCCAGCAGGGACACCAATCTGCAGTTCTTC. Protein: CASRDTNLQFF.

This chain joins TRBV7-9 and TRBJ1-3, with 9 bases that match TRBD1. The CDR3 spans 17 residues. The germline V gene encodes CDR1 SEHNR and CDR2 FQNEAQ (reference sequence). V shed 5 bases and J 1 base; nucleotides not matched to a gene: 9. The chain's CDR3 is CASSGRQGVVSGNTIYF. CDR3 coding DNA: TGTGCCAGCAGCGGAAGACAGGGGGTAGTGTCTGGAAACACCATATATTTT.

This chain joins TRBV7-6 and TRBJ2-7; D is perhaps TRBD2 (6 bases). Trimming stripped 1 base from V and 2 bases from J, with 9 bases between. There are 14 residues in the CDR3. Per germline, CDR1 SGHVS and CDR2 FNYEAQ. The CDR3 sequence: CASSLGGLTYEQYF. In DNA, the CDR3 is TGTGCCAGCAGCTTAGGGGGACTTACCTACGAGCAGTACTTC.

This rearrangement joins TRBV11-2 to TRBJ1-1, with D possibly matching TRBD1 (6 bases). The CDR3 is made up of 13 amino acids. The germline V gene has CDR1 SGHAT and CDR2 FQNNGV. Trimming cost V 8 bases and J 1 base, with 11 bases left between them. The CDR3 sequence: CASGWGQNTEAFF. The DNA for the CDR3 is TGTGCCAGCGGTTGGGGACAGAACACTGAAGCTTTCTTT.

The J gene is TRBJ1-2, the V gene TRBV2; 7 bases line up with TRBD1. The trim removed 4 bases at V and 4 bases at J, leaving 6 bases unmatched. The germline CDR1 and CDR2 sequences are SNHLY and FYNNEI. This CDR3 region has 14 residues. CDR3 DNA: TGTGCCAGCAGTGCAGGAACAGGGGTCTATGGCTACACCTTC. Its translation is CASSAGTGVYGYTF.